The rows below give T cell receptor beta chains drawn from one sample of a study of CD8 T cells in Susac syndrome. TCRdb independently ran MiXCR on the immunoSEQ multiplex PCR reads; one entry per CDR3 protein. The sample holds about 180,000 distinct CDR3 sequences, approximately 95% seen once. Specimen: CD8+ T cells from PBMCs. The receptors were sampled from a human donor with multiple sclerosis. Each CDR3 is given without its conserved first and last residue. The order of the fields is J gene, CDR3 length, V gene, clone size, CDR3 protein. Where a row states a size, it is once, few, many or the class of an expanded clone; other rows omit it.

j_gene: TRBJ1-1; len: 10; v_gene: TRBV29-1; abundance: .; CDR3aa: SVDPGFPEAF
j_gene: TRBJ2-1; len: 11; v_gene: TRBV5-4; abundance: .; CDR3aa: ATRLAGGYEQF
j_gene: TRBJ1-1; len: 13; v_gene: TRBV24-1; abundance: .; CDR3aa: ATSEPRTWGTEAF
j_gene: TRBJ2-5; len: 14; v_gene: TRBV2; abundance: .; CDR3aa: ASSELNGAWGETQY
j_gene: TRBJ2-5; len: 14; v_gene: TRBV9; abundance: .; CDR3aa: ASSVALGGTEETQY
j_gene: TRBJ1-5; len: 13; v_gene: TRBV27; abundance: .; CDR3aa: ASSLWSGGPQPQH
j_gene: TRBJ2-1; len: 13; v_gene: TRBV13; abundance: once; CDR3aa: ASSSSGGYYNEQF
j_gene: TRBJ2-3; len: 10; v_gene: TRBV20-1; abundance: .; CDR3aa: SARETGDTQY
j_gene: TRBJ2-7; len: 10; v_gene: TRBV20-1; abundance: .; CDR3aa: SAPGGPLEQY
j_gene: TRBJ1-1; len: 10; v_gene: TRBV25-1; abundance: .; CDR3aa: ATLQGNTEAF
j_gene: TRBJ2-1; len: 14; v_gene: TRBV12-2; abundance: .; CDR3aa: ASRCKRDSSGKGQF
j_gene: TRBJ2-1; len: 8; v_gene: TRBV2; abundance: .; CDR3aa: ASRGREQF
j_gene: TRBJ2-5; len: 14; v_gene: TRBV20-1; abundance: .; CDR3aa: SAKRGTSGTQETQY
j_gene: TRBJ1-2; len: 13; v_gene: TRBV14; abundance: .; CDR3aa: ASSQGMTGPTGYT
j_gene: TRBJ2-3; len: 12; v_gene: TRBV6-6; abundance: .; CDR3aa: ASSTTGGTDTQY
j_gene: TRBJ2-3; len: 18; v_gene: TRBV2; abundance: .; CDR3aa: ASSESVWGGQDDSTDTQY
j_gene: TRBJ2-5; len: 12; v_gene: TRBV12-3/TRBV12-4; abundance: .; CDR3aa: ASSPSEGLGTQY
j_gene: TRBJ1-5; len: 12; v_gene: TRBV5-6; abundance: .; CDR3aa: ASSQAVGNQPQH
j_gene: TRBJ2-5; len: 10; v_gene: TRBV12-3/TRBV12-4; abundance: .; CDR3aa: ASSAGVGTQY
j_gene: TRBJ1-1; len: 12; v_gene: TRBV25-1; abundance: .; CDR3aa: ASSDDWGNTEAF
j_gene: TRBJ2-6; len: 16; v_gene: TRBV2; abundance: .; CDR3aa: ASVGISGRPSGANVLT
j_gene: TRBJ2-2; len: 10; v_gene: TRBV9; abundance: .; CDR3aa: ASQTPTGELF
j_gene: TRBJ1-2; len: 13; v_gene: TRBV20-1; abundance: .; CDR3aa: SATGQAYPLVGYT
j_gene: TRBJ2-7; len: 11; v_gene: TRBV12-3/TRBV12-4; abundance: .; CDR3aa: ASSLDWGYEQY
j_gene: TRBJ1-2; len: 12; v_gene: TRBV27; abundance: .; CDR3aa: ASSEGTPVYGYT
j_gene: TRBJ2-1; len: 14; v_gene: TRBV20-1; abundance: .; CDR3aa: SARGISGFSYNEQF
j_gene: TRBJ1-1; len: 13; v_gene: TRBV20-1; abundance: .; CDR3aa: SARDRGGMNTEAF
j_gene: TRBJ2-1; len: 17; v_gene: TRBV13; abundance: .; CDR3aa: ASSPLPSQAGVSYNEQF
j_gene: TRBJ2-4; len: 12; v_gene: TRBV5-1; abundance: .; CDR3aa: ASSSLGGKNIQY
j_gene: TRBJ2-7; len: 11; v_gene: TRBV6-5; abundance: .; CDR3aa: ASRKTGAYEQY
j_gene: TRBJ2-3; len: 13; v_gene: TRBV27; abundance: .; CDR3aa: ASSITRGATDTQY
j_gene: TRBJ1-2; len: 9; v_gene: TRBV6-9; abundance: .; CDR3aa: ASSYSDGYT
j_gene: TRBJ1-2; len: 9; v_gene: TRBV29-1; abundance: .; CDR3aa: SGRQDYGYT
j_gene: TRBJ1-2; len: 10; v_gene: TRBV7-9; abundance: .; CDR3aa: ASSSAVNGYT
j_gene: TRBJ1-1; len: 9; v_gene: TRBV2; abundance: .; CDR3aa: ASSVQGEAF
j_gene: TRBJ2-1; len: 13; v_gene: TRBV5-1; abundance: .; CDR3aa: ASKPGLAPYNEQF
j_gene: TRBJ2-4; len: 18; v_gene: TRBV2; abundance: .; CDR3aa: ASSENSNSALVIAKNIQY
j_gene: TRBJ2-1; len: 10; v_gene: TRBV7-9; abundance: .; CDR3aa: ASRYNFDEQF
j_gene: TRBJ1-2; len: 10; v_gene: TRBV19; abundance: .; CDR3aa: ASSMGTLGYT
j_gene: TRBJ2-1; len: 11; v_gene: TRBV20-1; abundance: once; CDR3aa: SARALPNNEQF
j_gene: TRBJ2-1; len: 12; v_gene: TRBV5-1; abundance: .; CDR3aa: ASSRGPGNNEQF
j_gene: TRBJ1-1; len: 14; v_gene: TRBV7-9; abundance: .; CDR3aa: ASSLGYRKSNTEAF
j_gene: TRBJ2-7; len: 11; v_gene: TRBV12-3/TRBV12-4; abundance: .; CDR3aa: ASSLPGFYEQY